One and the same sample provided the 29 T cell receptor beta chains below, sequenced in a study of T cells in narcolepsy. Here immunoSEQ multiplex PCR was the method, and the copy in TCRdb shows in-frame clones only, minus some. The sample includes 25,000 to 30,000 clones, 75% to 85% of them seen just once. Sequenced input: memory (CD45RA-) CD4+ T cells from blood. The source is a human donor in good health.

The rearrangement links TRBV5-1 to TRBJ1-2; D call uncertain. Trimming stripped 4 bases from V and 3 bases from J, with 16 bases between. Germline V lookup: CDR1 SGHRS, CDR2 YFSETQ. The CDR3 extends over 15 amino acids. CDR3 sequence: CASSASSALHYGYTF. As DNA, the CDR3 is TGCGCCAGCAGCGCTAGTTCAGCACTACACTATGGCTACACCTTC.

The chain combines TRBV14 with TRBJ1-2; TRBD1 agrees at 10 bases. Trimming took 4 bases from V and 7 from J; bases not matched to a gene: 9. CDR1 and CDR2 from the germline V gene are SGHDN and FVKESK. The CDR3 extends over 15 amino acids. CDR3 loop: CASSPLTGGLGGYTF. CDR3 coding DNA: TGTGCCAGCAGCCCCTTGACAGGGGGCTTGGGTGGCTACACCTTC.

This clone was seen more than once but under ten times. The chain is built from TRBV19 and TRBJ1-1, with a tentative D call TRBD1 (5 bases). This CDR3 contains 13 residues. The germline V and J ends were trimmed by 11 bases and 5 bases, with 18 bases remaining between them. Germline lookup yields CDR1 LNHDA and CDR2 SQIVND (reference sequence). The CDR3 coding sequence is TGTGCCTCCAACCACGGGGGTAAGACTGAAGCTTTCTTT. This encodes CASNHGGKTEAFF.

The chain recombines TRBV28 with TRBJ2-7; possibly TRBD2 for D (6 bases). This CDR3 is 13 amino acids long. Germline V lookup: CDR1 MDHEN, CDR2 SYDVKM. V was clipped by 7 bases and J by 2 bases, with 12 bases between them. The CDR3 nucleotides read TGTGCCAGCATCCACGGGGGAACCTACGAGCAGTACTTC. Its protein is CASIHGGTYEQYF.

To note about this clone: Different DNA sequences within this sample yield the same CDR3. The genes are TRBV5-1 and TRBJ1-3, with D maybe TRBD1 (5 bases). The V gene lost 0 bases and the J gene lost 7 bases, with 14 bases spanning the gap. The CDR3 sequence is 15 residues long. The germline gives CDR1 SGHRS, CDR2 YFSETQ. For the CDR3, the DNA is TGCGCCAGCAGCTTGGCGGGGACCGCAGCTAACACCATATATTTT. It specifies CASSLAGTAANTIYF.

The rearrangement links TRBV19 to TRBJ2-3; D possibly uses TRBD1 or TRBD2 (6 bases each). Germline CDR1 is LNHDA and CDR2 is SQIVND (reference sequence). V lost 5 bases, J lost 6 bases, and 15 bases lay in between. The CDR3 is made up of 14 amino acids. Here the CDR3 reads CASSSSRGADTQYF. CDR3 sequence (DNA): TGTGCCAGTAGTTCAAGTAGGGGGGCGGATACGCAGTATTTT.

The chain has TRBV5-1 and TRBJ2-5; TRBD2 agrees at 9 bases. Germline V gene data show CDR1 as SGHRS and CDR2 as YFSETQ. The CDR3 totals 16 residues. Unmatched junction bases numbered 12, after V lost 4 bases and J lost 5 bases. The CDR3 DNA reads as TGCGCCAGCAGCCCTTACCCCCTAGCGGGGTCGGAGACCCAGTACTTC. It translates to CASSPYPLAGSETQYF.

With respect to this clone: The sample has other DNA sequences that encode this CDR3 too. The DNA for the CDR3 is TGTGCCAGCAGCCTCTATGAGGGACGGGCTGTATTCTTT. Its translation is CASSLYEGRAVFF. The rearrangement joins TRBV7-9 to TRBJ1-1, with a tentative D call TRBD1 (5 bases). The CDR3 spans 13 residues. The germline gives CDR1 SEHNR, CDR2 FQNEAQ (reference sequence). The ends were cut back, 5 bases at V and 14 bases at J, with 21 bases in the middle. The full variable domain, in which reference TRBV7-9 and TRBJ1-1 provide the parts outside the CDR3, is DTGVSQNPRHKITKRGQNVTFRCDPISEHNRLYWYRQTLGQGPEFLTYFQNEAQLEKSRLLSDRFSAERPKGSFSTLEIQRTEQGDSAMYLCASSLYEGRAVFFGQGTRLTVV.

This chain uses TRBV7-2 with TRBJ1-2; 7 bases are shared with TRBD1. The V and J ends lost 10 bases and 3 bases, in that order; junction bases with no gene match: 8. Germline lookup yields CDR1 SGHTA and CDR2 FQGNSA. The CDR3 is made up of 13 amino acids. CDR3 in DNA: TGTGCCACCTCGGACAGGTGGGACTATGGCTACACCTTC. It translates to CATSDRWDYGYTF. The entire variable domain, with the rest obtained from reference TRBV7-2 and TRBJ1-2, is as follows: GAGVSQSPSNKVTEKGKDVELRCDPISGHTALYWYRQSLGQGLEFLIYFQGNSAPDKSGLPSDRFSAERTGGSVSTLTIQRTQQEDSAVYLCATSDRWDYGYTFGSGTRLTVV.

The chain links TRBV20-1 to TRBJ2-3; D is unclear. This CDR3 contains 10 residues. Per the germline V gene, CDR1 is DFQATT and CDR2 is SNEGSKA (reference sequence). V lost 5 bases to trimming and J lost 5 bases, with 5 bases between them. The CDR3 sequence: CSAGLDTQYF. CDR3 bases: TGCAGTGCTGGTTTAGATACGCAGTATTTT.

The V call is TRBV6-1, the J call TRBJ1-1; tentatively, D is TRBD1 (5 bases). This CDR3 has 15 amino acids. V was pared by 5 bases and J by 2 bases, with 15 bases between. Per germline, CDR1 MNHNS and CDR2 SASEGT. CDR3 nucleotides: TGTGCCAGCAGTTCCCAAGGGGTCGGAAACACTGAAGCTTTCTTT. As protein: CASSSQGVGNTEAFF.

V usage is TRBV11-2 and J usage is TRBJ2-3, with no clear D. Deletions cut 2 bases from V and 2 bases from J, with 8 bases between. Germline CDR1 reads SGHAT; CDR2 reads FQNNGV. This CDR3 spans 14 amino acids. The CDR3 region has the DNA TGTGCCAGCAGCTTACGGCCCGCCACAGATACGCAGTATTTT. It codes for CASSLRPATDTQYF.

The chain joins TRBV6-5 to TRBJ2-7, with TRBD1 matching over 8 bases. This CDR3 has 14 amino acids. Looked up from germline, CDR1 is MNHEY and CDR2 is SVGAGI. The V gene end was trimmed by 7 bases and the J gene end by 0 bases; junction bases not matched to a gene: 5. The CDR3 DNA reads TGTGCCAGCACCCCGACAGGGGCCTCCTACGAGCAGTACTTC. This translates into CASTPTGASYEQYF.

This clone was seen only a few times. V and J are TRBV5-4 and TRBJ2-1; 7 bases are shared with TRBD1. The CDR3 runs to 14 residues. Germline trimming cut 7 bases from V and 5 bases from J; bases unmatched to any gene: 9. Looked up from germline, CDR1 is SGHNT and CDR2 is YYREEE (reference sequence). DNA for the CDR3: TGTGCCAGCCATAGCCGGGACAGTAACAATGAGCAGTTCTTC. Its protein product is CASHSRDSNNEQFF.

The table lists this clone with a few counts. This CDR3 reads CASSRGVFETQYF. The DNA for the CDR3 is TGTGCCAGCTCACGAGGAGTTTTTGAGACCCAGTACTTC. The chain has TRBV18 and TRBJ2-5; D unclear. V was pared by 4 bases and J by 5 bases, with 11 bases between. This CDR3 is built from 13 residues. CDR1 and CDR2 from the germline V gene are KGHSH and LQKENI.

CDR3 nucleotides: TGCGCCAGCAGCCAAGTCTGGAGACTAGGGGAGACCCAGTACTTC. Translating it yields CASSQVWRLGETQYF. The V and J genes are TRBV4-3 and TRBJ2-5; a possible D gene is TRBD2 (6 bases). Germline V lookup: CDR1 LGHNA, CDR2 YSLEER. The CDR3 length is 15 residues. Between the trimmed V and J ends, which lost 1 base and 5 bases, there was a span of 14 bases.

With regard to this clone: As the CDR3 is not closed by the conserved phenylalanine or tryptophan, this likely results from a read error. No DNA is shown, since the ends of the CDR3 on it are uncertain; the CDR3 is the one TCRdb lists. This chain uses TRBV28 with TRBJ1-2; the DNA was not used to check the table's D call, TRBD1. From germline, CDR1 is MDHEN and CDR2 SYDVKM. 13 amino acids form the CDR3, both terminal residues included. CDR3 protein: CASSSNQPGQKGL.

The rearrangement uses TRBV18 and TRBJ1-1, with D perhaps TRBD1 (6 bases). The CDR3 has 15 residues. V lost 2 bases to trimming and J lost 0 bases, with 10 bases between them. Germline assignment: CDR1 KGHSH and CDR2 LQKENI. CDR3 sequence reads: CASSPTGHLNTEAFF. The DNA for the CDR3 is TGTGCCAGCTCACCAACGGGACACCTGAACACTGAAGCTTTCTTT.

This chain links TRBV25-1 with TRBJ2-5; D unresolved. Germline V gene lookup returns CDR1 MGHDK and CDR2 SYGVNS. Trimming took 3 bases from V and 0 from J, leaving 5 bases between them. The CDR3 has 13 amino acids. CDR3 bases: TGTGCCAGCAGTGAGGAGTACCAAGAGACCCAGTACTTC. Protein product: CASSEEYQETQYF.

The genes are TRBV7-3 and TRBJ1-6; a possible D gene is TRBD1 (5 bases). The CDR3 totals 14 residues. CDR1 and CDR2 from the germline V gene are SGHTA and FQGTGA. V was cut by 5 bases and J by 12 bases, with 17 bases left in between. CDR3 bases: TGTGCCAGCAGCCCCCAGGCGGGGGACGGACCCCTCCACTTT. This translates into CASSPQAGDGPLHF.

The chain employs TRBV11-3 and TRBJ2-2, with D perhaps assigned TRBD1 or TRBD2 (5 bases each). Germline CDR1 is SGHNT and CDR2 is YENEEA. The CDR3 spans 17 residues. Trimming took off 0 bases at V and 3 bases at J, with 14 bases between the two ends. CDR3 coding DNA: TGTGCCAGCAGCTTAGATCACTGGGGGATGGACACCGGGGAGCTGTTTTTT. This encodes CASSLDHWGMDTGELFF.

This clone was found a few times. The chain joins TRBV2 to TRBJ1-1; D might be TRBD1 (5 bases). Germline V CDR1 and CDR2: SNHLY, FYNNEI. Trimming left V 7 bases short and J 4 bases short, with 13 bases between. The CDR3 covers 13 residues. The CDR3 is CASINPGGTEAFF. The CDR3 nucleotides read TGTGCCAGCATAAATCCGGGGGGCACTGAAGCTTTCTTT.

The chain joins TRBV4-1 to TRBJ2-4, with D unresolved. Germline V gene lookup returns CDR1 MGHRA and CDR2 YSYEKL. Trimming removed 5 bases from V and 0 bases from J, with 11 bases in between. CDR3 length equals 15 residues. CDR3: CASSFQLLAKNIQYF. The CDR3 nucleotides are TGCGCCAGCAGCTTTCAACTACTAGCCAAAAACATTCAGTACTTC.

In DNA, the CDR3 is TGTGCCAGCAGTCAGAGTACAGGGGATCGCGAGCAGTACTTC. Amino acid sequence: CASSQSTGDREQYF. The chain couples TRBV28 to TRBJ2-7; 7 nucleotides line up with TRBD1. V shed 5 bases, J shed 6 bases, and the junction held 10 bases outside the gene matches. The V gene's germline CDR1 is MDHEN and CDR2 SYDVKM. The CDR3 covers 14 residues.

The chain combines TRBV7-2 with TRBJ1-2, with 10 bases matching TRBD1. This CDR3 spans 16 amino acids. The germline V gene has CDR1 SGHTA and CDR2 FQGNSA. Trimming removed 1 base from V and 2 bases from J; junction bases left unmatched: 4. The CDR3 DNA reads as TGTGCCAGCAGCTTAGGGGGACAGGGGTGGAACTATGGCTACACCTTC. Encoded protein: CASSLGGQGWNYGYTF.

The genes are TRBV5-6 and TRBJ2-7; D is possibly TRBD2 (5 bases). The V end was cut by 4 bases, the J end by 3 bases, with 14 bases between. Germline lookup yields CDR1 SGHDT and CDR2 YYEEEE. The CDR3 is 14 amino acids. CDR3 nucleotides: TGTGCCAGCAGCCTTTCTGGGAGAAGCTACGAGCAGTACTTC. Encoded protein: CASSLSGRSYEQYF. Full variable domain (rest looked up from reference TRBV5-6 and TRBJ2-7): DAGVTQSPTHLIKTRGQQVTLRCSPKSGHDTVSWYQQALGQGPQFIFQYYEEEERQRGNFPDRFSGHQFPNYSSELNVNALLLGDSALYLCASSLSGRSYEQYFGPGTRLTVT.

The CDR3 is CASAPRGSYNSPLHF. CDR3 in DNA: TGTGCCAGCGCCCCGAGGGGGTCCTATAATTCACCCCTCCACTTT. The genes are TRBV27 and TRBJ1-6; tentatively, D is TRBD1 (6 bases). V was shortened by 8 bases and J by 1 base, with 12 bases between the two germline ends. CDR3 size: 15 residues. Germline CDR1 reads MNHEY; CDR2 reads SMNVEV (reference sequence).

The rearrangement joins TRBV7-2 to TRBJ2-5; TRBD1 might be the D (6 bases). Trimming shortened V by 1 base and J by 11 bases, and 11 bases separated the two germline ends. The CDR3 has 12 amino acids. Germline CDR1 reads SGHTA; CDR2 reads FQGNSA. CDR3 region: CASSLGGGRQYF. In DNA, the CDR3 is TGTGCCAGCAGCTTAGGAGGGGGTCGGCAGTACTTC.

The V and J genes are TRBV25-1 and TRBJ1-4; D might be TRBD1 (5 bases). Trimming shortened V by 2 bases and J by 5 bases, and 9 bases separated the two germline ends. Germline CDR1 reads MGHDK; CDR2 reads SYGVNS. The CDR3 totals 14 residues. For the CDR3, the DNA is TGTGCCAGCAGTGAACAGGGACTAAATGAAAAACTGTTTTTT. Encoded protein: CASSEQGLNEKLFF.